The 11 T cell receptor beta chains reported below all come from one sample, sequenced in a study of T cells in Graves' hyperthyroidism and ophthalmopathy. Amplified TCR beta CDR3 regions derived from RNA transcripts. In the first-round RT-PCR of the TCR CDR3, the HTBI primer set was used. TCRdb called the multiplex PCR reads again in MiXCR, with one record for every CDR3 protein. Of more than 450,000 distinct CDR3 sequences listed, 20% are singletons. Sequenced input: blood. Receptors were obtained from a man aged 40-49 years with Graves' ophthalmopathy.

The V call is TRBV24-1, the J call TRBJ2-1; 7 bases are shared with TRBD2. Germline assignment: CDR1 KGHDR and CDR2 SFDVKD. V lost 1 base and J lost 10; bases outside the gene matches: 3. The CDR3 loop spans 13 amino acids. The chain's CDR3 is CATSDLLTSEQFF. CDR3 DNA: TGTGCCACCAGTGATTTACTGACTAGCGAGCAGTTCTTC.

This clonotype has at least ten counts. V and J are TRBV4-2 and TRBJ2-5; 9 bases are shared with TRBD1. Germline CDR1 is LGHNA and CDR2 is YNFKEQ. CDR3 length equals 15 residues. V was pared by 5 bases and J by 1 base, with 5 bases of the junction left unmatched. The CDR3 DNA reads TGTGCCAGCAGCTCAGCGGGACAGGGCCAAGAGACCCAGTACTTC. It encodes CASSSAGQGQETQYF.

This clonotype was found many times. The rearrangement joins TRBV6-1 to TRBJ1-1, with 9 positions matching TRBD1. The CDR3 sequence is 14 residues long. In germline, CDR1 is MNHNS, CDR2 SASEGT. J lost 1 base, V lost 7 bases, and 4 bases had no gene match. For the CDR3, the DNA is TGTGCCAGCATTGGGACAGGGACGAACACTGAAGCTTTCTTT. It encodes CASIGTGTNTEAFF.

This clonotype was seen a handful of times. The chain uses TRBV5-6 and TRBJ2-5, with 13 bases aligning to TRBD2. This CDR3 comprises 18 residues. Trimming cost V 5 bases and J 1 base; bases outside gene matches: 11. Germline CDR1 is SGHDT and CDR2 is YYEEEE. The CDR3 sequence is CASRIGLAGALRQETQYF. The CDR3 nucleotides read TGTGCCAGCAGAATAGGACTAGCGGGGGCCCTTCGCCAAGAGACCCAGTACTTC.

The V gene is TRBV25-1, the J gene TRBJ2-3; 14 positions match TRBD2. In germline, CDR1 is MGHDK, CDR2 SYGVNS. The CDR3 loop spans 14 amino acids. V dropped 6 bases and J dropped 6; count of bases not matched to a gene: 2. The CDR3 nucleotides read TGTGCCAGCAGGGGGACTAGCGGGGGTGATACGCAGTATTTT. Its translation is CASRGTSGGDTQYF.

The V and J genes are TRBV20-1 and TRBJ2-1, with no clear D. Germline V lookup: CDR1 DFQATT, CDR2 SNEGSKA (reference sequence). Trimming pared 0 bases from V and 8 bases from J, leaving 20 bases between. This CDR3 has 16 amino acids. For the CDR3, the DNA is TGCAGTGCTAGAGACGACACAGTTGGGTACCCCCATGAGCAGTTCTTC. Translated, it gives CSARDDTVGYPHEQFF.

This clonotype was counted many times. The gene calls are TRBV5-6 and TRBJ1-1, with TRBD1 matching 8 bases. Germline values: CDR1 SGHDT, CDR2 YYEEEE. V was clipped by 0 bases and J by 3 bases; unmatched bases: 1. The CDR3 has 14 amino acids. CDR3: CASSLAGGDTEAFF. The CDR3 bases are TGTGCCAGCAGCTTGGCAGGGGGCGACACTGAAGCTTTCTTT.

There are many counts of this clonotype. The genes are TRBV28 and TRBJ2-7; no clear D gene. V gave up 4 bases and J gave up 1 base, with 5 bases separating them. CDR3 size: 12 residues. Germline CDR1 and CDR2: MDHEN and SYDVKM. CDR3 sequence reads: CASSSFSYEQYF. The CDR3 DNA follows: TGTGCCAGCAGTTCATTTTCCTACGAGCAGTACTTC.

This clonotype has only a few counts. The chain couples TRBV5-8 to TRBJ2-5; maybe TRBD2 (6 bases). The V end was cut by 0 bases, the J end by 6 bases, with 15 bases between. CDR1 is SGHTS, CDR2 YDEGEE, per germline. This CDR3 is 15 amino acids long. CDR3 nucleotides: TGTGCCAGCAGCTTGGAAGGTGGGGGAGGAAAGACCCAGTACTTC. This codes for CASSLEGGGGKTQYF.

V is TRBV6-2 or TRBV6-3 and J is TRBJ2-1; TRBD2 matches 8 bases. This CDR3 spans 15 amino acids. The trim removed 7 bases at V and 6 bases at J, leaving 11 bases unmatched. From germline, CDR1 is MNHEY and CDR2 SVGEGT. CDR3 nucleotide sequence: TGTGCCAGCACCCCCAGCGGGAGAGGTAGCAATGAGCAGTTCTTC. Protein sequence: CASTPSGRGSNEQFF.

This clonotype was seen many times. This sequence joins TRBV12-3 or TRBV12-4 and TRBJ1-3, with 10 nucleotides matching TRBD1. The CDR3 sequence is 15 residues long. The trim removed 6 bases at V and 3 bases at J, leaving 5 bases unmatched. CDR3 DNA: TGTGCCAGCAGCCCGACAGGGGGCGGTGGAAACACCATATATTTT. Residues: CASSPTGGGGNTIYF.